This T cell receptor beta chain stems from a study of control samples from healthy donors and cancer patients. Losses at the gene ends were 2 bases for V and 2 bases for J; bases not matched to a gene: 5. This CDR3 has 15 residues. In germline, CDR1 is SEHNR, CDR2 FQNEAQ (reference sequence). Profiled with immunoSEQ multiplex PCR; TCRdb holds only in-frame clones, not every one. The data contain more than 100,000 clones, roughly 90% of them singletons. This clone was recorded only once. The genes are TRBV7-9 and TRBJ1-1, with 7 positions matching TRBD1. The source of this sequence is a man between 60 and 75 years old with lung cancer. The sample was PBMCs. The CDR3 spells CASSLLGQSNTEAFF. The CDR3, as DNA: TGTGCCAGCAGCTTACTGGGACAGTCAAACACTGAAGCTTTCTTT.